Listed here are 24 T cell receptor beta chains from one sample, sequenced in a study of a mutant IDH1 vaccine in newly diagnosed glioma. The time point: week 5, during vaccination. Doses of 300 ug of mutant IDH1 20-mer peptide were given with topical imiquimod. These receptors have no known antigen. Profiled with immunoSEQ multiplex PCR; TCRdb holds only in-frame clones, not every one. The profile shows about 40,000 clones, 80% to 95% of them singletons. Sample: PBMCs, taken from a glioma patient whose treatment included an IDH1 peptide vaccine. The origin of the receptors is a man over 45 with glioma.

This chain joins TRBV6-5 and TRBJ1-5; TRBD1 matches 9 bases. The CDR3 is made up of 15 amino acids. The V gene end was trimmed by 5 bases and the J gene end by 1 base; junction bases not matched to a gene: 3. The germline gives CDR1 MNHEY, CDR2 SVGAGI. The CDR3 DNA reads TGTGCCAGCAGTCCGGACAGGGGAAGCAATCAGCCCCAGCATTTT. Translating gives CASSPDRGSNQPQHF.

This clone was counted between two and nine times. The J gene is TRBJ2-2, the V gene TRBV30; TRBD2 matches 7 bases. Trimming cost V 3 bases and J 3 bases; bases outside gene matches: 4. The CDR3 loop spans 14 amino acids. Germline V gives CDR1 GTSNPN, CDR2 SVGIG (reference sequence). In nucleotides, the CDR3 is TGTGCCTGGAGGGAACTAGCGTACACCGGGGAGCTGTTTTTT. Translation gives CAWRELAYTGELFF.

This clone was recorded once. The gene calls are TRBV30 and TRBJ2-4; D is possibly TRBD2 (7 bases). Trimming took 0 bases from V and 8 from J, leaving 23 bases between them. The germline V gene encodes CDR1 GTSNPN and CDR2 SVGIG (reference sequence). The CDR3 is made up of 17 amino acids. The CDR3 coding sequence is TGTGCCTGGAGTGTACCGTGGCGCGGGGGCGCTGGTGACATTCAGTACTTC. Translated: CAWSVPWRGGAGDIQYF. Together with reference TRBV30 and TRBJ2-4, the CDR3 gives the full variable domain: SQTIHQWPATLVQPVGSPLSLECTVEGTSNPNLYWYRQAAGRGLQLLFYSVGIGQISSEVPQNLSASRPQDRQFILSSKKLLLSDSGFYLCAWSVPWRGGAGDIQYFGAGTRLSVL.

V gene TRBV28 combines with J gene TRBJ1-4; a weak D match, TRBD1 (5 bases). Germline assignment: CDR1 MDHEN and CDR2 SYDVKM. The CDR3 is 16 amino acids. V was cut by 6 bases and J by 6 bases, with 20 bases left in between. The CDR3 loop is CASSSTGGGRDEKLFF. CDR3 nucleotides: TGTGCCAGCAGCTCCACCGGGGGGGGTAGGGATGAAAAACTGTTTTTT.

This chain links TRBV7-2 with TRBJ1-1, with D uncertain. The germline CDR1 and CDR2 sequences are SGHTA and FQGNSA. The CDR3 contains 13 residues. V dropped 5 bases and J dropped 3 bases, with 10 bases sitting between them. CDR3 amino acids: CASSRAADTEAFF. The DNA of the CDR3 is TGTGCCAGCAGCCGGGCCGCGGACACTGAAGCTTTCTTT.

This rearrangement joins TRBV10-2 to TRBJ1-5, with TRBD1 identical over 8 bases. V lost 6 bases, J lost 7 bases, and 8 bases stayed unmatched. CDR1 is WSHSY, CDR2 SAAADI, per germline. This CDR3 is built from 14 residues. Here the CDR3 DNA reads TGCGCCAGCAGAGGACAGGGAGAGCGCCAGCCCCAGCATTTT. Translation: CASRGQGERQPQHF.

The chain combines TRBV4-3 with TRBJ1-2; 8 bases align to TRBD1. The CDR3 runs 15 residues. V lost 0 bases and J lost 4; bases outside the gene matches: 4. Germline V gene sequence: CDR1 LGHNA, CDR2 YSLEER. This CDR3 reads CASSQDSQGAYGYTF. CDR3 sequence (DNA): TGCGCCAGCAGCCAAGATTCGCAGGGGGCCTATGGCTACACCTTC.

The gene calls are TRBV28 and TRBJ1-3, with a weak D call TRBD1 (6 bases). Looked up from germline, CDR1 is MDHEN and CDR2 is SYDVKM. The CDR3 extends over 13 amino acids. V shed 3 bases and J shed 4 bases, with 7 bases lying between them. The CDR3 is CASSLGAGNTIYF. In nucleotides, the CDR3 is TGTGCCAGCAGTTTGGGGGCGGGAAACACCATATATTTT. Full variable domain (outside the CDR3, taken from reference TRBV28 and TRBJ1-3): DVKVTQSSRYLVKRTGEKVFLECVQDMDHENMFWYRQDPGLGLRLIYFSYDVKMKEKGDIPEGYSVSREKKERFSLILESASTNQTSMYLCASSLGAGNTIYFGEGSWLTVV.

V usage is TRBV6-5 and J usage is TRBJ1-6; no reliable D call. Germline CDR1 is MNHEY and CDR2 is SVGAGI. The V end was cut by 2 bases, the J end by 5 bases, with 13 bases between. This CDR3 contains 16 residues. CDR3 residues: CASSYEGVRHNSPLHF. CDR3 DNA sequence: TGTGCCAGCAGTTACGAAGGAGTTCGGCATAATTCACCCCTCCACTTT.

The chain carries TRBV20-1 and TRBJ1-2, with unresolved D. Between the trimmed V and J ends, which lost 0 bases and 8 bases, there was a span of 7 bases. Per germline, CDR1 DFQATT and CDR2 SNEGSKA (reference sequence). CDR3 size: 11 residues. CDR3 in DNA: TGCAGTGCTAGAGATCTCGCCGGCTACACCTTC. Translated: CSARDLAGYTF.

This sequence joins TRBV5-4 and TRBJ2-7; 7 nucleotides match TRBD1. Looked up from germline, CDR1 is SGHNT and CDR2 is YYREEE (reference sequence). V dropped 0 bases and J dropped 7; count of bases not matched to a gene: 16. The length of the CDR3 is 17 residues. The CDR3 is CASSLEGWGTDTLEQYF. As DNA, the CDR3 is TGTGCCAGCAGCTTGGAGGGATGGGGGACAGATACGCTAGAGCAGTACTTC.

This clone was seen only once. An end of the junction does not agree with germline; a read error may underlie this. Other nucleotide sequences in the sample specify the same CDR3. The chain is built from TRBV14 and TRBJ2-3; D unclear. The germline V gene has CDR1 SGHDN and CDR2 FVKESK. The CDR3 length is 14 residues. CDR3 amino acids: CASSQDSTADTQYF. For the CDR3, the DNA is TGTGCCAGCAGCCAAGATAGTACGGCAGATACGCAGTACTTT.

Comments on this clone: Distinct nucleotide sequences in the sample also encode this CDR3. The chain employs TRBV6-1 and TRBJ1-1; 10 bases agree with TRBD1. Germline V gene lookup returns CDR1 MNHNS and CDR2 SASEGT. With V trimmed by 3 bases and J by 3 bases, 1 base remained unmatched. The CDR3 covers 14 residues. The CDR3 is CASSEDRGDTEAFF. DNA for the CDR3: TGTGCCAGCAGTGAGGACAGGGGGGACACTGAAGCTTTCTTT.

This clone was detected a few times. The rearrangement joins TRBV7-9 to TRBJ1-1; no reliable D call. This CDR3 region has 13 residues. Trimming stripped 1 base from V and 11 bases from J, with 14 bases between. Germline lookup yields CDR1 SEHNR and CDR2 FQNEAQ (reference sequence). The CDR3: CASSLESMVGAFF. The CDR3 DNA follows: TGTGCCAGCAGCTTAGAGTCGATGGTAGGGGCTTTCTTT.

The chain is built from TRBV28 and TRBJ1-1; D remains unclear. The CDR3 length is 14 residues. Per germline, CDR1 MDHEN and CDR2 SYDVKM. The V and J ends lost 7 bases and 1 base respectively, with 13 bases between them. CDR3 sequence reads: CASTLPQRNTEAFF. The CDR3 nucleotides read TGTGCCAGCACCCTTCCCCAGCGGAACACTGAAGCTTTCTTT.

CDR3 protein: CASSLSPGTGGLARADTQYF. CDR3 sequence (DNA): TGTGCCAGCAGTTTATCCCCCGGAACAGGGGGGCTCGCCAGGGCAGATACGCAGTATTTT. The genes are TRBV27 and TRBJ2-3; 8 nucleotides line up with TRBD1. Germline lookup yields CDR1 MNHEY and CDR2 SMNVEV (reference sequence). Germline trimming cut 0 bases from V and 4 bases from J; bases unmatched to any gene: 18. The CDR3 has 20 amino acids.

CDR3 DNA: TGTGCCAGCAGTTACGGTCGGAGCTCCTACAATGAGCAGTTCTTC. Protein product: CASSYGRSSYNEQFF. The chain couples TRBV6-5 to TRBJ2-1, with D unclear. CDR1 MNHEY and CDR2 SVGAGI come from the germline V gene. CDR3 length: 15 amino acids. Between the trimmed V and J ends, which lost 2 bases and 0 bases, there was a span of 8 bases.

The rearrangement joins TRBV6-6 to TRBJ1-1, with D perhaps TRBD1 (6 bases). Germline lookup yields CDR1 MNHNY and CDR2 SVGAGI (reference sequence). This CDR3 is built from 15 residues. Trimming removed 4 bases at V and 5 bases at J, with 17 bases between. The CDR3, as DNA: TGTGCCAGCAGTTCCCATGAGGAGGGGGTGACTGAAGCTTTCTTT. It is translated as CASSSHEEGVTEAFF.

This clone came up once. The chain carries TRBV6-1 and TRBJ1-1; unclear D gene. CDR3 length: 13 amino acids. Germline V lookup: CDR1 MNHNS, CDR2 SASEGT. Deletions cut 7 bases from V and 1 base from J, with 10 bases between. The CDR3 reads CASTTTQNTEAFF. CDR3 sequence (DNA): TGTGCCAGCACCACAACACAGAACACTGAAGCTTTCTTT.

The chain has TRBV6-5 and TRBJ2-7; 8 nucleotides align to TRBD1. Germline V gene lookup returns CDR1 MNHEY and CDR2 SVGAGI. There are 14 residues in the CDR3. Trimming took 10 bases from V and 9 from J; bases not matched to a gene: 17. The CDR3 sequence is CATSTGAFAEGQYF. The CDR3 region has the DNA TGTGCCACCTCGACAGGGGCCTTCGCAGAAGGGCAGTACTTC.

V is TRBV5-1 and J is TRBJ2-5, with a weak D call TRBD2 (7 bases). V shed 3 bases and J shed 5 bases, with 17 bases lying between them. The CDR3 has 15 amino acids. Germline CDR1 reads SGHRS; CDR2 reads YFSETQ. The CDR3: CASSSKTGGLETQYF. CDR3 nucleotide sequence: TGCGCCAGCAGCTCGAAGACCGGGGGGCTCGAGACCCAGTACTTC.

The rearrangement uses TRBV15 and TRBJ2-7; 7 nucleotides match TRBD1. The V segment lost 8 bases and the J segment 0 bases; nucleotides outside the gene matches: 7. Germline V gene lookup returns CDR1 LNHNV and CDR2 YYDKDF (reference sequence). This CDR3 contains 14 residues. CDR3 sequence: CATDKQGCSYEQYF. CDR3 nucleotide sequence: TGTGCCACCGATAAACAGGGGTGCTCCTACGAGCAGTACTTC.

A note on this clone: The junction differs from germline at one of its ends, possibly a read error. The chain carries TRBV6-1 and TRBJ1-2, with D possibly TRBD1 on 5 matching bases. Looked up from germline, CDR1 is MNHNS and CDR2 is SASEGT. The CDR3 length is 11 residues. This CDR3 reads CASSEAPRTCF. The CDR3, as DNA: TGTGCCAGCAGTGAAGCCCCCCGGACATGTTTC.

CDR3 protein: CASSFLDRGLYEQYF. The CDR3 DNA is TGTGCCAGCAGCTTCCTGGACAGGGGGCTTTACGAGCAGTACTTC. V and J are TRBV28 and TRBJ2-7, with TRBD1 matching 11 bases. CDR3 size: 15 residues. CDR1 and CDR2 (germline): MDHEN, SYDVKM. V shed 6 bases, J shed 4 bases, and the junction held 8 bases outside the gene matches. Filled out from reference TRBV28 and TRBJ2-7, the complete variable domain reads DVKVTQSSRYLVKRTGEKVFLECVQDMDHENMFWYRQDPGLGLRLIYFSYDVKMKEKGDIPEGYSVSREKKERFSLILESASTNQTSMYLCASSFLDRGLYEQYFGPGTRLTVT.